What follows are 20 T cell receptor beta chains derived from one specimen sequenced in a study of CD8 T cells in ankylosing spondylitis. TCRdb passed the 5' RACE reads through MiXCR, listing each CDR3 protein once. The table has 250,000 to 400,000 distinct CDR3 sequences, 9.5% to 13% seen once; the top ten hold roughly 9%. The specimen sequenced was blood, either unsorted or a sorted T cell fraction (not recorded which). These receptors were obtained from a female donor with ankylosing spondylitis or in good health (not recorded which).

This clonotype was found a few times. V is TRBV18 and J is TRBJ2-2, with 9 positions matching TRBD2. Germline CDR1 reads KGHSH; CDR2 reads LQKENI. This CDR3 region has 17 residues. The J segment lost 3 bases and the V segment lost 4 bases, leaving 9 bases of the junction unmatched. This chain's CDR3 is CASSLIMLAGDTGELFF. CDR3 DNA sequence: TGTGCCAGCTCACTCATCATGTTAGCGGGAGACACCGGGGAGCTGTTTTTT.

This chain uses TRBV11-2 with TRBJ1-1; unclear D gene. The CDR3 is 14 residues long. Trimming pared 5 bases from V and 1 base from J, leaving 11 bases between. Per germline, CDR1 SGHAT and CDR2 FQNNGV. The CDR3 bases are TGTGCCAGCAGCCCCGAATTTCAGAACACTGAAGCTTTCTTT. This translates into CASSPEFQNTEAFF.

This clonotype was observed many times. The chain uses TRBV10-2 and TRBJ2-3; either TRBD1 or TRBD2 may supply D (5 bases each). Germline CDR1 reads WSHSY; CDR2 reads SAAADI. The CDR3 sequence is 14 residues long. Trimming shortened V by 6 bases and J by 6 bases, and 16 bases separated the two germline ends. Written as DNA, the CDR3 is TGCGCCAGCAGCCCGGGACCCAACGTGGATACGCAGTATTTT. Translated: CASSPGPNVDTQYF.

This clonotype was seen many times. This chain connects TRBV10-3 to TRBJ1-1, with 8 nucleotides matching TRBD1. V lost 4 bases to trimming and J lost 3 bases; unmatched junction nucleotides: 1. The CDR3 spans 13 residues. Germline V lookup: CDR1 ENHRY, CDR2 SYGVKD. In DNA, the CDR3 is TGTGCCATCAGTGCGGACAGGGACACTGAAGCTTTCTTT. As protein: CAISADRDTEAFF.

This clonotype has a handful of counts. The chain couples TRBV28 to TRBJ1-1, with TRBD1 matching over 11 bases. Germline-derived CDR1 and CDR2 are MDHEN and SYDVKM. The CDR3 totals 14 residues. V was pared by 6 bases and J by 7 bases, with 7 bases of the junction left unmatched. The CDR3: CASRLPGQGVEAFF. The CDR3 DNA sequence: TGTGCCAGCAGGTTGCCGGGACAGGGGGTTGAAGCTTTCTTT.

This clonotype came up many times. The chain couples TRBV20-1 to TRBJ2-1, with 12 bases aligning to TRBD2. Trimming removed 5 bases from V and 0 bases from J; junction bases left unmatched: 8. The CDR3 spans 17 residues. The germline CDR1 and CDR2 sequences are DFQATT and SNEGSKA (reference sequence). The CDR3 reads CSAPTSGRPSSYNEQFF. CDR3 sequence (DNA): TGCAGTGCTCCGACTAGCGGGAGACCTAGCTCCTACAATGAGCAGTTCTTC.

The chain employs TRBV20-1 and TRBJ1-1, with D possibly matching TRBD1 (5 bases). V lost 6 bases and J lost 7, with 18 bases in between. Germline loops: CDR1 DFQATT, CDR2 SNEGSKA (reference sequence). CDR3 length equals 13 residues. As DNA, the CDR3 is TGCAGTGCCCCTAGGTCGGGGCAGGGTGAAGCTTTCTTT. It specifies CSAPRSGQGEAFF.

The table lists this clonotype with many counts. The chain joins TRBV6-1 to TRBJ2-4, with 10 nucleotides matching TRBD1. With V trimmed by 5 bases and J by 4 bases, 5 bases remained unmatched. This CDR3 has 15 amino acids. Germline loops: CDR1 MNHNS, CDR2 SASEGT. As DNA, the CDR3 is TGTGCCAGCAGTCCGCCGGGACAGGGGAAAAACATTCAGTACTTC. Amino acids: CASSPPGQGKNIQYF.

Many counts were recorded for this clonotype. The chain joins TRBV28 to TRBJ2-1; D remains ambiguous. The germline V and J ends were trimmed by 4 bases and 0 bases, with 10 bases remaining between them. This CDR3 contains 15 residues. The germline CDR1 and CDR2 sequences are MDHEN and SYDVKM. This chain's CDR3 is CASSYVVSSYNEQFF. CDR3 coding DNA: TGTGCCAGCAGTTACGTGGTGAGCTCCTACAATGAGCAGTTCTTC.

This clonotype was seen repeatedly, ten times or more. This chain joins TRBV28 and TRBJ1-2; no definite D call. The ends were cut back, 4 bases at V and 7 bases at J, with 13 bases in the middle. Germline-derived CDR1 and CDR2 are MDHEN and SYDVKM. The CDR3 has 13 amino acids. CDR3 sequence reads: CASSSNSFSGYTF. The CDR3 nucleotides are TGTGCCAGCAGTTCCAACAGTTTTTCTGGCTACACCTTC.

This clonotype occurred many times. This chain links TRBV7-2 with TRBJ2-7, with D perhaps TRBD2 (5 bases). Trimming left V 1 base short and J 4 bases short, with 11 bases between. Germline loops: CDR1 SGHTA, CDR2 FQGNSA. The CDR3 sequence is 14 residues long. CDR3 sequence: CASSLVRRGYEQYF. The CDR3 nucleotides are TGTGCCAGCAGCTTAGTTCGACGGGGATACGAGCAGTACTTC.

This clonotype was seen only a few times. The V gene is TRBV3-1, the J gene TRBJ2-2; 8 bases fit TRBD1. V shed 2 bases and J 7 bases; nucleotides not matched to a gene: 3. The germline CDR1 and CDR2 sequences are LGHDT and YNNKEL (reference sequence). There are 14 residues in the CDR3. The CDR3 protein is CASSQRQGIGELFF. CDR3 DNA: TGTGCCAGCAGCCAAAGACAGGGGATCGGGGAGCTGTTTTTT.

CDR3 in amino acids: CASSETWAISGNTIYF. CDR3 sequence (DNA): TGCGCCAGCAGTGAGACTTGGGCTATCTCTGGAAACACCATATATTTT. The rearrangement links TRBV10-2 to TRBJ1-3, with D unresolved. CDR1 is WSHSY and CDR2 is SAAADI in the germline V gene. The CDR3 contains 16 residues. The germline V and J ends were trimmed by 2 bases and 0 bases, with 11 bases remaining between them.

The chain joins TRBV3-1 to TRBJ1-1; possible D gene TRBD1, 5 bases. Germline lookup yields CDR1 LGHDT and CDR2 YNNKEL (reference sequence). The CDR3 loop spans 18 amino acids. The V gene lost 10 bases and the J gene lost 4 bases, with 31 bases spanning the gap. This CDR3 is CATCQEGTFRTGSTEAFF. For the CDR3, the DNA is TGTGCCACCTGCCAGGAAGGGACGTTCCGAACGGGCTCCACTGAAGCTTTCTTT.

This clonotype was observed many times. V and J are TRBV5-1 and TRBJ1-1; D uncertain. Trimming removed 4 bases from V and 0 bases from J, with 16 bases in between. The CDR3 loop spans 16 amino acids. Germline CDR1 is SGHRS and CDR2 is YFSETQ. CDR3 residues: CASSPGLLPLNTEAFF. The CDR3 bases are TGCGCCAGCAGCCCTGGCTTGCTACCCTTGAACACTGAAGCTTTCTTT.

This clonotype was seen more than once but under ten times. The chain links TRBV7-8 to TRBJ2-1, with TRBD1 matching over 9 bases. The germline V gene encodes CDR1 SGHVS and CDR2 FQNEAQ. The CDR3 has 17 amino acids. V was clipped by 1 base and J by 3 bases; unmatched bases: 7. The CDR3 nucleotides are TGTGCCAGCAGCTTAGGGACCCGGGACAGGGTCTACAATGAGCAGTTCTTC. Translated, it gives CASSLGTRDRVYNEQFF.

This clonotype was detected ten times or more. The CDR3 DNA follows: TGCAGTGCTACAGAACGGGGGGCCGCCCAGCTTCGGTTCTTC. Amino acid sequence: CSATERGAAQLRFF. This chain connects TRBV20-1 to TRBJ2-1; TRBD2 might be the D (7 bases). CDR1 and CDR2 from the germline V gene are DFQATT and SNEGSKA (reference sequence). The CDR3 covers 14 residues. The V end was cut by 4 bases, the J end by 15 bases, with 25 bases between.

This clonotype was seen many times. This rearrangement joins TRBV29-1 to TRBJ2-2, with TRBD1 identical over 8 bases. Germline-derived CDR1 and CDR2 are SQVTM and ANQGSEA. The J segment lost 3 bases and the V segment lost 4 bases, leaving 7 bases of the junction unmatched. This CDR3 is 15 amino acids long. Here the CDR3 DNA reads TGCAGCGTTGTATTAGGACAGGGCCACACCGGGGAGCTGTTTTTT. It is translated as CSVVLGQGHTGELFF.

J is TRBJ1-1 and V is TRBV2; D is ambiguous. The CDR3 runs 12 residues. Germline V CDR1 and CDR2: SNHLY, FYNNEI. V lost 5 bases, J lost 8 bases, and 12 bases lay in between. The DNA of the CDR3 is TGTGCCAGCAGTCTAGGAAGTAGGGAAGCTTTCTTT. As protein: CASSLGSREAFF.

This rearrangement joins TRBV2 to TRBJ2-5; possible D gene TRBD1, 6 bases. Germline CDR1 and CDR2: SNHLY and FYNNEI. With 5 bases removed from V and 0 bases from J, the gap between germline ends came to 10 bases. This CDR3 has 14 residues. The CDR3 DNA is TGTGCCAGCAGTCGCGGACAGCACCAAGAGACCCAGTACTTC. Its protein is CASSRGQHQETQYF.